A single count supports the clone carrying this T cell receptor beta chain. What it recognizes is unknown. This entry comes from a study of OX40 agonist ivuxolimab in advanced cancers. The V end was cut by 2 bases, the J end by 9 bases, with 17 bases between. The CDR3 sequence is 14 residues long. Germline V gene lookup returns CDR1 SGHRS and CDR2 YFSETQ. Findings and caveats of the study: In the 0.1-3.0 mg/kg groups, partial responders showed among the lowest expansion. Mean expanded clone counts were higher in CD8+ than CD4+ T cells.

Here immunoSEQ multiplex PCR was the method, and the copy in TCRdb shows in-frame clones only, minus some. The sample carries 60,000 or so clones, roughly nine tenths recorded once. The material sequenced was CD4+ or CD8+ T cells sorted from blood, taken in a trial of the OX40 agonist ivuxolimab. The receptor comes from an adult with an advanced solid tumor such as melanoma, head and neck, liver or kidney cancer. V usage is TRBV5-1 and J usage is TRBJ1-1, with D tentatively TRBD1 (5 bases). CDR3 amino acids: CASSLSQGAVQAFF. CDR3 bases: TGCGCCAGCAGCTTATCCCAGGGTGCGGTTCAAGCTTTCTTT.